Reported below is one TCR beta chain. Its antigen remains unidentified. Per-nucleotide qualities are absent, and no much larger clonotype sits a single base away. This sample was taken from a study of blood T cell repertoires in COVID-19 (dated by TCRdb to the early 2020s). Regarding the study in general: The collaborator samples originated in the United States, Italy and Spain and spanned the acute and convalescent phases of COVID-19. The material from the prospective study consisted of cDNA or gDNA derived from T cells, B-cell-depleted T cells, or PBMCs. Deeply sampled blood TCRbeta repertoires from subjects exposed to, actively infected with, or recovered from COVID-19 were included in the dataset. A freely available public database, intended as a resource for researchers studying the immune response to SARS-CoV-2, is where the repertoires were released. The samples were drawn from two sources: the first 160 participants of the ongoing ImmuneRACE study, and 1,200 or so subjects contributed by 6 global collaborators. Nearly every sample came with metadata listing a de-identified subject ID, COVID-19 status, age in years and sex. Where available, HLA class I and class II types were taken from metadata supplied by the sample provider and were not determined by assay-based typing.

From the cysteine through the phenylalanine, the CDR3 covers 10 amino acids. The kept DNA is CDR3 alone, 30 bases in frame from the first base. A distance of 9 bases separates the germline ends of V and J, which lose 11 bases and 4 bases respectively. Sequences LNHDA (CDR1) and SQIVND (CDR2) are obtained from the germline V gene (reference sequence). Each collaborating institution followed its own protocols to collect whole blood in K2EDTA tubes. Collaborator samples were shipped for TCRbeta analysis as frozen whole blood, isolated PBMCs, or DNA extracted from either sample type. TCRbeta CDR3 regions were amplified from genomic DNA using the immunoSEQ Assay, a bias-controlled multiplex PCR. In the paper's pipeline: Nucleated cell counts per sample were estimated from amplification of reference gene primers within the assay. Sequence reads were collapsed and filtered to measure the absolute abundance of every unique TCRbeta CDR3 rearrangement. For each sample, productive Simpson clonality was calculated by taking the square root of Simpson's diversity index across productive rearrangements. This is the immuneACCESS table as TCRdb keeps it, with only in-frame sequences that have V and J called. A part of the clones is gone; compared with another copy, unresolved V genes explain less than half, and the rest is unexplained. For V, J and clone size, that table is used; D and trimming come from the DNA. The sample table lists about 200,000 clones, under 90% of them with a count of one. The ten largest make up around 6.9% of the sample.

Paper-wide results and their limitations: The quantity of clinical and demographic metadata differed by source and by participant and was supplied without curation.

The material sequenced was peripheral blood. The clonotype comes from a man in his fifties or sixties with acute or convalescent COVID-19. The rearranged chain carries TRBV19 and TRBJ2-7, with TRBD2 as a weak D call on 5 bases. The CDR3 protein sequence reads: CARDVYEQYF. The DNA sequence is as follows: TGTGCCCGGGATGTTTACGAGCAGTACTTC.